Listed here are 12 T cell receptor beta chains from one sample, sequenced in a study of cytomegalovirus exposure and HLA in healthy donors. PCR involved 60 Vbeta and 13 Jbeta primers. Data came from immunoSEQ multiplex PCR; TCRdb stores just in-frame clones and leaves some out. The sample includes 70,000 to 80,000 clones, almost 85% of them seen just once. The sequenced material came from PBMCs. These receptors originate from a man between 18 and 35 years old in good health and CMV-seronegative.

This chain joins TRBV11-2 and TRBJ1-1, with TRBD1 as a possible D gene (5 bases). The germline V gene has CDR1 SGHAT and CDR2 FQNNGV. Trimming removed 1 base at V and 2 bases at J, with 14 bases between. The CDR3 length is 16 residues. Written as DNA, the CDR3 is TGTGCCAGCAGCTTAGTCATCGGGGGGAGCAACACTGAAGCTTTCTTT. Protein: CASSLVIGGSNTEAFF.

The table lists this clone with a count of one. The chain is built from TRBV19 and TRBJ2-4; the D is unclear. The germline gives CDR1 LNHDA, CDR2 SQIVND (reference sequence). The CDR3 has 15 residues. Trimming removed 3 bases at V and 0 bases at J, with 9 bases between. Here the CDR3 reads CASSIRLLAKNIQYF. Here the CDR3 DNA reads TGTGCCAGTAGTATCCGATTACTAGCCAAAAACATTCAGTACTTC. Full variable domain (missing parts from reference TRBV19 and TRBJ2-4): DGGITQSPKYLFRKEGQNVTLSCEQNLNHDAMYWYRQDPGQGLRLIYYSQIVNDFQKGDIAEGYSVSREKKESFPLTVTSAQKNPTAFYLCASSIRLLAKNIQYFGAGTRLSVL.

The V call is TRBV28, the J call TRBJ2-1, with D tentatively TRBD2 (6 bases). CDR3 length: 15 amino acids. V was shortened by 3 bases and J by 2 bases, with 11 bases between the two germline ends. Germline CDR1 is MDHEN and CDR2 is SYDVKM. The CDR3 sequence: CASSLSGRTYNEQFF. Here the CDR3 DNA reads TGTGCCAGCAGTTTGTCCGGGAGAACCTACAATGAGCAGTTCTTC.

This clone was found a few times. The V gene is TRBV29-1, the J gene TRBJ2-5; D may be TRBD2 (6 bases). Germline V gene lookup returns CDR1 SQVTM and CDR2 ANQGSEA. Trimming stripped 7 bases from V and 4 bases from J, with 13 bases between. The CDR3 runs to 12 residues. The CDR3 reads CSAASGGETQYF. CDR3 nucleotide sequence: TGCAGCGCCGCCTCCGGGGGAGAGACCCAGTACTTC.

This clone showed up just once. The rearrangement links TRBV6-5 to TRBJ1-1; D unclear. This CDR3 has 13 residues. Trimming took 0 bases from V and 1 from J, leaving 3 bases between them. The germline V gene has CDR1 MNHEY and CDR2 SVGAGI. The CDR3 DNA sequence: TGTGCCAGCAGTTACTCCCAGAACACTGAAGCTTTCTTT. It specifies CASSYSQNTEAFF.

J is TRBJ2-3 and V is TRBV28, with TRBD2 matching over 7 bases. J gave up 1 base and V 0 bases, and 7 bases lay outside the gene matches. The V gene's germline CDR1 is MDHEN and CDR2 SYDVKM. The CDR3 loop spans 17 amino acids. The chain's CDR3 is CASSLWETSARTDTQYF. CDR3 DNA: TGTGCCAGCAGTTTATGGGAAACTAGCGCCCGCACAGATACGCAGTATTTT.

The J gene is TRBJ2-7, the V gene TRBV30; TRBD1 agrees at 8 bases. The CDR3 length is 12 residues. V lost 3 bases to trimming and J lost 5 bases; unmatched junction nucleotides: 3. Looked up from germline, CDR1 is GTSNPN and CDR2 is SVGIG (reference sequence). The CDR3 coding sequence is TGTGCCTGGAGGAACAGGGGGAACGAGCAGTACTTC. Its translation is CAWRNRGNEQYF.

J is TRBJ2-7 and V is TRBV5-4; perhaps TRBD1 as D (5 bases). Germline loops: CDR1 SGHNT, CDR2 YYREEE (reference sequence). V was clipped by 1 base and J by 3 bases, with 8 bases between them. The CDR3 runs 13 residues. The CDR3 protein is CASSLQGVYEQYF. Here the CDR3 DNA reads TGTGCCAGCAGCTTGCAGGGTGTCTACGAGCAGTACTTC.

This clone was observed a few times. The rearrangement links TRBV28 to TRBJ1-1; D remains unclear. V dropped 4 bases and J dropped 4 bases, with 10 bases sitting between them. In germline, CDR1 is MDHEN, CDR2 SYDVKM. The CDR3 has 13 residues. CDR3: CASSSGGSTEAFF. CDR3 in DNA: TGTGCCAGCAGTTCAGGCGGGTCCACTGAAGCTTTCTTT. Combining the CDR3 with reference TRBV28 and TRBJ1-1 gives the whole variable domain DVKVTQSSRYLVKRTGEKVFLECVQDMDHENMFWYRQDPGLGLRLIYFSYDVKMKEKGDIPEGYSVSREKKERFSLILESASTNQTSMYLCASSSGGSTEAFFGQGTRLTVV.

In its sample, this clone was seen a few times. This chain uses TRBV7-9 with TRBJ1-4; the D gene is possibly TRBD1 (6 bases). Trimming left V 1 base short and J 7 bases short, with 13 bases between. CDR1 and CDR2 (germline): SEHNR, FQNEAQ (reference sequence). The CDR3 runs 15 residues. The CDR3 spells CASSLVGLGAEKLFF. CDR3 coding DNA: TGTGCCAGCAGCTTAGTCGGGTTGGGGGCTGAAAAACTGTTTTTT.

The CDR3 coding sequence is TGCGCCAGCAGTTTGACCGCGACTAGCGGGATTGGTAATGAGCAGTTCTTC. Translated, it gives CASSLTATSGIGNEQFF. The J gene is TRBJ2-1, the V gene TRBV5-1; 11 nucleotides align to TRBD2. V shed 5 bases, J shed 7 bases, and the junction held 14 bases outside the gene matches. The CDR3 totals 17 residues. In germline, CDR1 is SGHRS, CDR2 YFSETQ. The whole variable domain, filled in from reference TRBV5-1 and TRBJ2-1, reads KAGVTQTPRYLIKTRGQQVTLSCSPISGHRSVSWYQQTPGQGLQFLFEYFSETQRNKGNFPGRFSGRQFSNSRSEMNVSTLELGDSALYLCASSLTATSGIGNEQFFGPGTRLTVL.

This clone was counted between two and nine times. This rearrangement joins TRBV5-1 to TRBJ1-5; a weak D match, TRBD1 (6 bases). V was shortened by 0 bases and J by 2 bases, with 6 bases between the two germline ends. The CDR3 spans 14 residues. The germline V gene has CDR1 SGHRS and CDR2 YFSETQ. The CDR3, as DNA: TGCGCCAGCAGCTTGGCAGGGGGCAATCAGCCCCAGCATTTT. It encodes CASSLAGGNQPQHF.